This passage covers 26 T cell receptor beta chains from one sample sequenced in a study of blood T cell repertoires in COVID-19. The assay was immunoSEQ multiplex PCR, and TCRdb's table has in-frame clones only and misses some. The sample yields 100,000 to 150,000 clones, about four fifths seen once. Sequencing was carried out using peripheral blood. These receptors were collected from a man aged 55 to 70 with acute or convalescent COVID-19.

This clone was seen a few times. The chain employs TRBV7-3 and TRBJ2-1; D unclear. This CDR3 has 16 amino acids. CDR1 and CDR2 from the germline V gene are SGHTA and FQGTGA. The V end was cut by 0 bases, the J end by 0 bases, with 9 bases between. The CDR3 sequence is CASSLTDDISYNEQFF. CDR3 bases: TGTGCCAGCAGCTTAACCGATGACATCTCCTACAATGAGCAGTTCTTC.

This rearrangement joins TRBV11-2 to TRBJ2-7, with 12 bases that match TRBD1. CDR1 is SGHAT and CDR2 is FQNNGV in the germline V gene. The junction had 11 bases not matched to a gene; V was cut back by 5 bases and J by 6 bases. This CDR3 contains 16 residues. CDR3 coding DNA: TGTGCCAGCAGCAAAGGCCCCGGGACAGGGGGCTTCGAGCAGTACTTC. This translates into CASSKGPGTGGFEQYF.

V gene TRBV15 combines with J gene TRBJ2-5, with D perhaps matching TRBD2 (6 bases). Germline-derived CDR1 and CDR2 are LNHNV and YYDKDF (reference sequence). V was trimmed by 1 base and J by 0 bases, leaving 6 bases between them. The CDR3 totals 14 residues. CDR3 in amino acids: CATSRGGNQETQYF. CDR3 nucleotides: TGTGCCACCAGCAGAGGCGGGAACCAAGAGACCCAGTACTTC.

J is TRBJ1-1 and V is TRBV5-6; TRBD1 matches at 10 bases. CDR3 size: 12 residues. V dropped 4 bases and J dropped 10; count of bases not matched to a gene: 4. The V gene's germline CDR1 is SGHDT and CDR2 YYEEEE. CDR3 DNA: TGTGCCAGCAGCCTGGACAGGGGGGGAGCTTTCTTT. Encoded protein: CASSLDRGGAFF.

The chain links TRBV5-4 to TRBJ2-1; TRBD2 aligns across 10 bases. CDR1 and CDR2 (germline): SGHNT, YYREEE (reference sequence). The CDR3 contains 15 residues. J lost 2 bases, V lost 4 bases, and 3 bases had no gene match. The CDR3 loop reads CASSVGLAAYNEQFF. CDR3 sequence (DNA): TGTGCCAGCAGCGTCGGACTAGCGGCCTACAATGAGCAGTTCTTC. Together with reference TRBV5-4 and TRBJ2-1, the CDR3 gives the full variable domain: ETGVTQSPTHLIKTRGQQVTLRCSSQSGHNTVSWYQQALGQGPQFIFQYYREEENGRGNFPPRFSGLQFPNYSSELNVNALELDDSALYLCASSVGLAAYNEQFFGPGTRLTVL.

In its sample, this clone was seen a few times. The chain links TRBV7-9 to TRBJ2-7; TRBD1 agrees at 7 bases. Germline-derived CDR1 and CDR2 are SEHNR and FQNEAQ (reference sequence). V dropped 5 bases and J dropped 2; count of bases not matched to a gene: 6. CDR3 length: 14 residues. DNA for the CDR3: TGTGCCAGCAGCCAGACAGGGACAGCCTACGAGCAGTACTTC. Protein: CASSQTGTAYEQYF.

The V gene is TRBV19, the J gene TRBJ2-7; 10 bases are shared with TRBD1. Germline V gene lookup returns CDR1 LNHDA and CDR2 SQIVND (reference sequence). The CDR3 runs to 15 residues. V shed 6 bases, J shed 0 bases, and the junction held 5 bases outside the gene matches. CDR3 loop: CASRTRTGGSYEQYF. The CDR3 DNA sequence: TGTGCCAGTAGAACTCGGACAGGGGGCTCCTACGAGCAGTACTTC.

The J gene is TRBJ2-3, the V gene TRBV24-1; D is possibly TRBD2 (5 bases). V was cut by 1 base and J by 0 bases, with 7 bases left in between. CDR1 is KGHDR, CDR2 SFDVKD, per germline. The CDR3 is made up of 15 amino acids. Here the CDR3 reads CATSDFGGSTDTQYF. CDR3 in DNA: TGTGCCACCAGTGATTTCGGCGGGAGCACAGATACGCAGTATTTT.

This chain connects TRBV9 to TRBJ1-2; 10 positions match TRBD1. The ends lost 2 bases at V and 4 bases at J; junction bases unmatched: 8. Germline-derived CDR1 and CDR2 are SGDLS and YYNGEE. This CDR3 is 16 amino acids long. CDR3 DNA sequence: TGTGCCAGCAGCGTTAATCGGGACAGGGGTGCCTATGGCTACACCTTC. This gives the protein CASSVNRDRGAYGYTF.

The V gene is TRBV6-6, the J gene TRBJ1-5; a possible D gene is TRBD1 (6 bases). Per germline, CDR1 MNHNY and CDR2 SVGAGI (reference sequence). Deletions cut 0 bases from V and 2 bases from J, with 11 bases between. The CDR3 is made up of 16 amino acids. The CDR3 here is CASSYSVRGRNQPQHF. As DNA, the CDR3 is TGTGCCAGCAGTTACTCGGTCAGGGGACGCAATCAGCCCCAGCATTTT.

The V gene is TRBV19, the J gene TRBJ1-3; D gene unclear. Trimming pared 7 bases from V and 0 bases from J, leaving 16 bases between. The CDR3 covers 16 residues. CDR1 is LNHDA, CDR2 SQIVND, per germline (reference sequence). The CDR3 reads CASTYGVGSSGNTIYF. The DNA of the CDR3 is TGTGCCAGTACATACGGTGTCGGGAGCTCTGGAAACACCATATATTTT.

A single count supports this clone. V gene TRBV24-1 combines with J gene TRBJ2-4; a possible D gene is TRBD2 (7 bases). Germline CDR1 KGHDR, CDR2 SFDVKD. The CDR3 is made up of 14 amino acids. Trimming took off 5 bases at V and 8 bases at J, with 15 bases between the two ends. CDR3 residues: CATSARGGADIQYF. The CDR3 DNA sequence: TGTGCCACCAGTGCGCGTGGGGGGGCCGACATTCAGTACTTC.

The V gene is TRBV28, the J gene TRBJ2-7; D unresolved. Germline-derived CDR1 and CDR2 are MDHEN and SYDVKM. CDR3 size: 13 residues. Trimming left V 2 bases short and J 6 bases short, with 11 bases between. Written as DNA, the CDR3 is TGTGCCAGCAGTTTAGGAACGGGTTCCGAGCAGTACTTC. Translation gives CASSLGTGSEQYF. Filled out from reference TRBV28 and TRBJ2-7, the complete variable domain reads DVKVTQSSRYLVKRTGEKVFLECVQDMDHENMFWYRQDPGLGLRLIYFSYDVKMKEKGDIPEGYSVSREKKERFSLILESASTNQTSMYLCASSLGTGSEQYFGPGTRLTVT.

The V call is TRBV9, the J call TRBJ1-4, with D possibly TRBD1 on 6 matching bases. V shed 4 bases and J shed 8 bases, with 12 bases lying between them. The CDR3 is 13 amino acids. The germline V gene encodes CDR1 SGDLS and CDR2 YYNGEE. In DNA, the CDR3 is TGTGCCAGCAGCAGGTCCCAGGGGGAAAAACTGTTTTTT. Translated, it gives CASSRSQGEKLFF.

The genes are TRBV27 and TRBJ2-1, with TRBD2 matching over 10 bases. Trimming at V came to 7 bases and at J to 5 bases, leaving 8 bases not matched to a gene. This CDR3 is built from 15 residues. CDR1 is MNHEY, CDR2 SMNVEV, per germline (reference sequence). CDR3 nucleotide sequence: TGTGCCAGCATAAGAGCGGGAGGGGGCAACAATGAGCAGTTCTTC. It is translated as CASIRAGGGNNEQFF.

The rearrangement links TRBV30 to TRBJ1-5, with D possibly TRBD1 on 6 matching bases. Germline assignment: CDR1 GTSNPN and CDR2 SVGIG (reference sequence). Trimming took 0 bases from V and 5 from J, leaving 8 bases between them. The CDR3 runs to 13 residues. The DNA of the CDR3 is TGTGCCTGGAGTGTTAGGGGGTATCAGCCCCAGCATTTT. Amino acid sequence: CAWSVRGYQPQHF.

The chain couples TRBV19 to TRBJ1-1; the match to TRBD1 covers 9 bases. In germline, CDR1 is LNHDA, CDR2 SQIVND (reference sequence). Germline trimming cut 3 bases from V and 4 bases from J; bases unmatched to any gene: 6. The CDR3 spans 15 residues. CDR3 region: CASSITWGQGTEAFF. The CDR3 DNA reads TGTGCCAGTAGTATCACTTGGGGACAGGGCACTGAAGCTTTCTTT.

Here the CDR3 DNA reads TGCGCCAGCAGTCAATCTTCCGGGACAGGGGCCCTCTACGAGCAGTACTTC. Its protein is CASSQSSGTGALYEQYF. The genes are TRBV23-1 and TRBJ2-7, with TRBD1 matching 10 bases. TRBV23-1 is marked as an open reading frame, function uncertain. This CDR3 comprises 17 residues. Trimming at V came to 0 bases and at J to 3 bases, leaving 8 bases not matched to a gene.

The rearrangement links TRBV7-3 to TRBJ2-7, with D possibly being TRBD1 (6 bases). This CDR3 has 15 residues. Trimming removed 3 bases from V and 0 bases from J, with 12 bases in between. The germline CDR1 and CDR2 sequences are SGHTA and FQGTGA. The CDR3 here is CASSFSGQSSYEQYF. CDR3 in DNA: TGTGCCAGCAGCTTTTCAGGACAGAGCTCCTACGAGCAGTACTTC.

This clone showed up just a few times. The chain is built from TRBV5-1 and TRBJ1-2, with 7 bases that match TRBD1. Per germline, CDR1 SGHRS and CDR2 YFSETQ. J lost 2 bases, V lost 6 bases, and 13 bases had no gene match. The CDR3 runs 16 residues. CDR3 region: CASTPGGGAGNYGYTF. CDR3 sequence (DNA): TGCGCCAGCACCCCAGGAGGGGGCGCTGGGAACTATGGCTACACCTTC.

J is TRBJ2-2 and V is TRBV5-6; 7 nucleotides align to TRBD2. Trimming took 5 bases from V and 3 from J; bases not matched to a gene: 7. The length of the CDR3 is 15 residues. Germline assignment: CDR1 SGHDT and CDR2 YYEEEE. The CDR3 DNA reads as TGTGCCAGCAGATTCACTAGCGCATACACCGGGGAGCTGTTTTTT. It codes for CASRFTSAYTGELFF.

The J gene is TRBJ2-5, the V gene TRBV6-6; a possible D gene is TRBD2 (5 bases). V lost 0 bases, J lost 7 bases, and 6 bases lay in between. CDR3 length equals 12 residues. CDR1 MNHNY and CDR2 SVGAGI come from the germline V gene (reference sequence). CDR3 sequence: CASSYSSGTQYF. Here the CDR3 DNA reads TGTGCCAGCAGTTACTCGAGCGGGACCCAGTACTTC.

With respect to this clone: Additional DNA sequences in this sample encode the identical CDR3. This chain uses TRBV2 with TRBJ1-2; possibly TRBD1 for D (6 bases). This CDR3 comprises 13 residues. V was cut by 6 bases and J by 0 bases, with 8 bases left in between. Germline V gene lookup returns CDR1 SNHLY and CDR2 FYNNEI. This chain's CDR3 is CASRDRANYGYTF. For the CDR3, the DNA is TGTGCCAGCAGGGACAGAGCTAACTATGGCTACACCTTC.

The chain carries TRBV21-1 and TRBJ2-1; the DNA was not compared with TRBD1, the D call given in the table. TRBV21-1 is deemed a pseudogene. The CDR3 is made up of 19 amino acids. DNA of the CDR3: TGTGCCAGCAGCGGGACAGGAGCTCTACGGGAATCCACCTTAAATGAGCAGTTCTTC. As protein: CASSGTGALRESTLNEQFF.

This sequence joins TRBV5-1 and TRBJ2-1; 8 bases line up with TRBD1. There are 16 residues in the CDR3. Germline V CDR1 and CDR2: SGHRS, YFSETQ. The V segment lost 4 bases and the J segment 4 bases; nucleotides outside the gene matches: 10. The DNA for the CDR3 is TGCGCCAGCAGCAGACCCGGGACAGGCGATTACAATGAGCAGTTCTTC. This encodes CASSRPGTGDYNEQFF.

V is TRBV23-1 and J is TRBJ1-4, with unresolved D. Being an ORF, TRBV23-1 has a function that is uncertain. The CDR3 is made up of 11 amino acids. Trimming cost V 4 bases and J 6 bases, with 3 bases left between them. CDR3 sequence reads: CASSPDEKLFF. The CDR3 coding sequence is TGCGCCAGCAGTCCGGATGAAAAACTGTTTTTT.